This TCR beta chain stems from a study of T cell responses to AZD1222 COVID-19 vaccine. Germline V gene sequence: CDR1 MDHEN, CDR2 SYDVKM. J was trimmed by 3 bases and V by 3 bases; bases with no gene match: 10. CDR3 length: 16 amino acids. The method was immunoSEQ multiplex PCR; TCRdb's version includes in-frame clones alone and lacks a portion of them. The sample contains about 100,000 clones, just under 90% of which appear only once. The sequence was obtained from an adult in good health. The chain carries TRBV28 and TRBJ2-7; TRBD1 agrees at 8 bases. The sequenced sample was peripheral blood, obtained on day 0 of AZD1222 vaccination. The CDR3 coding sequence is TGTGCCAGCAGTTTTCCCCTCAGGACAGGGAGCTACGAGCAGTACTTC. This codes for CASSFPLRTGSYEQYF.